The 25 T cell receptor beta chains listed next were all sequenced from one sample in a study of blood T cell repertoires in COVID-19. TCRdb keeps only in-frame clones here, not all; method: immunoSEQ multiplex PCR. The table lists roughly 230,000 clones, more than 75% of them singletons, with 0.85% to 1% in the top ten. The sequencing input was peripheral blood. Receptors were obtained from a man aged 40-50 years with acute or convalescent COVID-19.

The V and J genes are TRBV15 and TRBJ1-2; TRBD1 agrees at 9 bases. The CDR3 loop spans 16 amino acids. Germline trimming cut 3 bases from V and 2 bases from J; bases unmatched to any gene: 7. Germline V lookup: CDR1 LNHNV, CDR2 YYDKDF (reference sequence). CDR3 coding DNA: TGTGCCACCAGCAGGGGTCGTGACAGGGGGAACTATGGCTACACCTTC. Amino acids: CATSRGRDRGNYGYTF.

The chain links TRBV7-8 to TRBJ2-1; 8 nucleotides align to TRBD1. The length of the CDR3 is 13 residues. V shed 5 bases, J shed 6 bases, and the junction held 3 bases outside the gene matches. Germline V gene data show CDR1 as SGHVS and CDR2 as FQNEAQ. Here the CDR3 reads CASSGDRFNEQFF. The CDR3 region has the DNA TGTGCCAGCAGCGGGGACAGGTTCAATGAGCAGTTCTTC.

The chain employs TRBV2 and TRBJ1-5, with 9 bases matching TRBD1. This CDR3 has 14 residues. In germline, CDR1 is SNHLY, CDR2 FYNNEI. The V segment lost 7 bases and the J segment 3 bases; nucleotides outside the gene matches: 4. This CDR3 is CASKGDRDNQPQHF. The DNA for the CDR3 is TGTGCCAGCAAGGGGGACAGGGACAATCAGCCCCAGCATTTT.

The V and J genes are TRBV28 and TRBJ1-4, with TRBD1 as a possible D gene (5 bases). The germline CDR1 and CDR2 sequences are MDHEN and SYDVKM. This CDR3 comprises 14 residues. Trimming shortened V by 3 bases and J by 5 bases, and 10 bases separated the two germline ends. The DNA of the CDR3 is TGTGCCAGCAGTTTCAGGGCTTTCAATGAAAAACTGTTTTTT. Residues: CASSFRAFNEKLFF.

This CDR3 is CASSWQGNEKLFF. The CDR3 region has the DNA TGTGCCAGCAGCTGGCAGGGGAATGAAAAACTGTTTTTT. This rearrangement joins TRBV6-5 to TRBJ1-4, with D tentatively TRBD1 (6 bases). The CDR3 has 13 amino acids. Per the germline V gene, CDR1 is MNHEY and CDR2 is SVGAGI. The germline V and J ends were trimmed by 6 bases and 5 bases, with 10 bases remaining between them.

The V gene is TRBV4-2, the J gene TRBJ1-1; weak D call: TRBD1 (5 bases). V dropped 2 bases and J dropped 0 bases, with 10 bases sitting between them. Looked up from germline, CDR1 is LGHNA and CDR2 is YNFKEQ. This CDR3 contains 15 residues. The CDR3 DNA reads TGTGCCAGCAGCCAAAGGCAGACAGTGAACACTGAAGCTTTCTTT. Protein sequence: CASSQRQTVNTEAFF.

V gene TRBV6-2 or TRBV6-3 combines with J gene TRBJ1-1; TRBD1 agrees at 8 bases. The V gene end was trimmed by 5 bases and the J gene end by 0 bases; junction bases not matched to a gene: 5. The CDR3 loop spans 15 amino acids. Germline loops: CDR1 MNHEY, CDR2 SVGEGT. In nucleotides, the CDR3 is TGTGCCAGCAGTAACGGGGGACAGGTGAACACTGAAGCTTTCTTT. This gives the protein CASSNGGQVNTEAFF.

A note on this clone: The sample contains more than one DNA sequence encoding this CDR3. The genes are TRBV10-3 and TRBJ1-1; D is ambiguous. V dropped 6 bases and J dropped 1 base, with 6 bases sitting between them. The CDR3 runs to 12 residues. CDR1 and CDR2 from the germline V gene are ENHRY and SYGVKD. CDR3 sequence (DNA): TGTGCCATCAGCCCAGGGAACACTGAAGCTTTCTTT. Translating it yields CAISPGNTEAFF.

This rearrangement joins TRBV2 to TRBJ2-7, with D maybe TRBD2 (5 bases). CDR3 length: 13 amino acids. The V gene's germline CDR1 is SNHLY and CDR2 FYNNEI. Trimming removed 6 bases from V and 7 bases from J, with 16 bases in between. CDR3 sequence reads: CASRPTAPGEQYF. CDR3 nucleotides: TGTGCCAGCAGGCCGACTGCACCGGGGGAGCAGTACTTC.

This clone occurred once. CDR3 sequence (DNA): TGTGCCTGGAGTGTACTAGGAGGGGGGGCGGATACGCAGTATTTT. It encodes CAWSVLGGGADTQYF. The rearrangement joins TRBV30 to TRBJ2-3; possible D gene TRBD2, 7 bases. Germline loops: CDR1 GTSNPN, CDR2 SVGIG (reference sequence). Between the trimmed V and J ends, which lost 0 bases and 6 bases, there was a span of 16 bases. CDR3 length: 15 amino acids. Full variable domain (outside the CDR3, taken from reference TRBV30 and TRBJ2-3): SQTIHQWPATLVQPVGSPLSLECTVEGTSNPNLYWYRQAAGRGLQLLFYSVGIGQISSEVPQNLSASRPQDRQFILSSKKLLLSDSGFYLCAWSVLGGGADTQYFGPGTRLTVL.

The chain employs TRBV5-1 and TRBJ2-1; D not resolved. The CDR3 spans 12 residues. V shed 0 bases and J shed 8 bases, with 6 bases lying between them. Per the germline V gene, CDR1 is SGHRS and CDR2 is YFSETQ. The CDR3: CASSLDFDEQFF. In nucleotides, the CDR3 is TGCGCCAGCAGCTTGGACTTCGATGAGCAGTTCTTC.

The chain combines TRBV6-5 with TRBJ2-5, with 13 nucleotides matching TRBD2. This CDR3 contains 15 residues. Germline V gene sequence: CDR1 MNHEY, CDR2 SVGAGI. Trimming removed 8 bases from V and 8 bases from J; junction bases left unmatched: 11. The CDR3 DNA reads as TGTGCCAGCCGAAAAACTAGCGGGGGGGCAGGAACCCAGTACTTC. It is translated as CASRKTSGGAGTQYF.

The genes are TRBV7-2 and TRBJ2-1; D is perhaps TRBD1 (6 bases). V lost 6 bases to trimming and J lost 6 bases, with 15 bases between them. CDR3 length: 14 residues. Germline CDR1 reads SGHTA; CDR2 reads FQGNSA. CDR3 DNA: TGTGCCAGCAGACTTGATAGGGGGAGCAATGAGCAGTTCTTC. Translation gives CASRLDRGSNEQFF. Using reference TRBV7-2 and TRBJ2-1 for the parts outside the CDR3, the full variable domain is GAGVSQSPSNKVTEKGKDVELRCDPISGHTALYWYRQSLGQGLEFLIYFQGNSAPDKSGLPSDRFSAERTGGSVSTLTIQRTQQEDSAVYLCASRLDRGSNEQFFGPGTRLTVL.

This clone has a single count. V usage is TRBV29-1 and J usage is TRBJ2-7; TRBD2 matches 11 bases. This CDR3 contains 16 residues. V shed 0 bases and J 1 base; nucleotides not matched to a gene: 5. The germline gives CDR1 SQVTM, CDR2 ANQGSEA. DNA for the CDR3: TGCAGCGTTGAAGAGAAGGGACTAGCGGAATCCTACGAGCAGTACTTC. Translating gives CSVEEKGLAESYEQYF.

The chain has TRBV12-2 and TRBJ2-2; the table gives TRBD1 as D, unverified against the DNA. TRBV12-2 is a pseudogene locus. The CDR3 covers 14 residues. CDR3: CASRRDRDTGELFF. In DNA form, the CDR3 reads TGTGCAAGTCGCCGAGACAGAGACACCGGGGAGCTGTTTTTT.

The gene calls are TRBV7-9 and TRBJ1-5; D is possibly TRBD1 (6 bases). Germline loops: CDR1 SEHNR, CDR2 FQNEAQ (reference sequence). The CDR3 sequence is 14 residues long. V gave up 5 bases and J gave up 5 bases, with 13 bases separating them. As DNA, the CDR3 is TGTGCCAGCAGCGGGAGGGACAATTATCAGCCCCAGCATTTT. Protein product: CASSGRDNYQPQHF.

The rearrangement links TRBV5-1 to TRBJ2-5; 9 nucleotides agree with TRBD2. The CDR3 contains 16 residues. CDR1 and CDR2 from the germline V gene are SGHRS and YFSETQ. The ends lost 0 bases at V and 5 bases at J; junction bases unmatched: 8. CDR3: CASSLAAGGAGETQYF. CDR3 nucleotides: TGCGCCAGCAGCTTGGCGGCGGGGGGGGCCGGGGAGACCCAGTACTTC.

V gene TRBV28 combines with J gene TRBJ2-7; D is possibly TRBD1 (6 bases). Trimming shortened V by 7 bases and J by 4 bases, and 14 bases separated the two germline ends. CDR3 length: 13 amino acids. Per germline, CDR1 MDHEN and CDR2 SYDVKM. The CDR3 bases are TGTGCCAGCACAAAGACAGGCCCGTACGAGCAGTACTTC. Amino acid sequence: CASTKTGPYEQYF.

V is TRBV5-1 and J is TRBJ1-1; 9 bases match TRBD1. The CDR3 is 15 amino acids. Germline-derived CDR1 and CDR2 are SGHRS and YFSETQ. Unmatched junction bases numbered 9, after V lost 4 bases and J lost 5 bases. CDR3 in DNA: TGCGCCAGCAGCGGACCGGGACAGGGTAATACTGAAGCTTTCTTT. It is translated as CASSGPGQGNTEAFF.

The J gene is TRBJ2-4, the V gene TRBV24-1; TRBD1 matches at 7 bases. The V segment lost 4 bases and the J segment 8 bases; nucleotides outside the gene matches: 10. Germline V gives CDR1 KGHDR, CDR2 SFDVKD. The CDR3 has 15 residues. DNA for the CDR3: TGTGCCACCAGTGACCCTACAGGGGCCGGAGACATTCAGTACTTC. Translating gives CATSDPTGAGDIQYF.

On this clone: The same CDR3 also results from other DNA sequences found in this sample. The chain uses TRBV2 and TRBJ1-5, with TRBD1 matching over 7 bases. The CDR3 contains 15 residues. Germline loops: CDR1 SNHLY, CDR2 FYNNEI. Unmatched junction bases numbered 5, after V lost 6 bases and J lost 0 bases. In DNA form, the CDR3 reads TGTGCCAGCAGAGACAGGGACCATAGCAATCAGCCCCAGCATTTT. Translation: CASRDRDHSNQPQHF.

The chain joins TRBV27 to TRBJ1-1, with D unclear. V was pared by 7 bases and J by 1 base, with 13 bases between. This CDR3 is built from 14 residues. CDR1 and CDR2 (germline): MNHEY, SMNVEV (reference sequence). The CDR3 here is CASKVGPANTEAFF. The CDR3 region has the DNA TGTGCCAGCAAGGTTGGGCCGGCGAACACTGAAGCTTTCTTT.

Comment on this clone: Additional DNA sequences in this sample encode the identical CDR3. The chain has TRBV7-2 and TRBJ1-3; D is uncertain. V shed 3 bases and J shed 3 bases, with 3 bases lying between them. Per germline, CDR1 SGHTA and CDR2 FQGNSA. The CDR3 spans 12 residues. CDR3: CASSFRGNTIYF. CDR3 DNA sequence: TGTGCCAGCAGCTTCCGTGGAAACACCATATATTTT.

This chain connects TRBV5-6 to TRBJ2-2, with D possibly TRBD2 on 6 matching bases. V was clipped by 1 base and J by 0 bases, with 10 bases between them. The germline CDR1 and CDR2 sequences are SGHDT and YYEEEE. The CDR3 covers 16 residues. The CDR3 reads CASSLTREANTGELFF. The CDR3 DNA reads TGTGCCAGCAGCTTGACCAGGGAGGCGAACACCGGGGAGCTGTTTTTT.

V is TRBV5-5 and J is TRBJ1-2; no clear D gene. This CDR3 has 15 amino acids. CDR1 is SGHKS and CDR2 is YYEKEE in the germline V gene (reference sequence). Trimming cost V 3 bases and J 8 bases, with 20 bases left between them. The CDR3 sequence: CASSSLLGSHWGYTF. The CDR3 region has the DNA TGTGCCAGCAGCTCTTTACTCGGGTCTCATTGGGGCTACACCTTC.